The clone carrying this T cell receptor (beta chain) has just one count. No antigen is known for it. Germline loops: CDR1 ENHRY, CDR2 SYGVKD. This CDR3 comprises 20 residues. Germline trimming cut 6 bases from V and 4 bases from J; bases unmatched to any gene: 22. PCR involved 60 Vbeta and 13 Jbeta primers. Profiled with immunoSEQ multiplex PCR; TCRdb holds only in-frame clones, not every one. The table has over 150,000 clones, 75% to 85% seen once. The data were obtained in a study of cytomegalovirus exposure and HLA in healthy donors. Study-level findings and limits: The authors listed around 150 TCR beta chains as cytomegalovirus-associated. The majority of TCR sequences were rare, yet some public TCRs appeared in many donors. Reportedly, diagnosis of cytomegalovirus status by the classifier showed high specificity and sensitivity.

This chain connects TRBV10-3 to TRBJ2-3, with 10 bases aligning to TRBD1. The specimen was PBMCs. This clonotype was obtained from a woman younger than 45 in good health and CMV-seropositive. CDR3 DNA sequence: TGTGCCATCAGGGGGTCCGGGACAGGGGCTCCCCCGATCTTCGCAGATACGCAGTATTTT. Its protein product is CAIRGSGTGAPPIFADTQYF.